This T cell receptor beta chain was captured in a study of cytomegalovirus exposure and HLA in healthy donors. Overall study: Genetic ancestry analysis placed over 65% of the 398 donors that were genotyped in the Caucasian-associated cluster.

Note on this clone: Antigen specificity is unknown.

CDR3 length equals 14 residues. V lost 0 bases and J 9 bases, leaving 17 bases between the germline ends. Looked up from germline, CDR1 is SQVTM and CDR2 is ANQGSEA. It was with 60 Vbeta and 13 Jbeta primers that the PCR ran. In the original processing: In a later analysis, the count reached 75 million to 90 million unique TCR beta chains, with about 9.9 million shared. TCRdb's table, derived via immunoSEQ multiplex PCR, lists solely in-frame clones and lacks some. That table furnishes V, J and clone size, whereas the DNA furnished D and trimming. The profile shows around 39,000 clones, around 62% of them singletons. Points from the study as a whole: Sequencing depth across donors, presence/absence analyses assumed, was roughly uniform.

This receptor was obtained from a human donor in good health. The rearrangement joins TRBV29-1 to TRBJ1-2; D perhaps matches TRBD1 (5 bases). Source material: PBMCs. Here the CDR3 reads CSVEDLRDPGSYTF. In DNA, the CDR3 is TGCAGCGTTGAAGATCTAAGAGACCCAGGGAGCTACACCTTC. The full variable domain, rest sourced from reference TRBV29-1 and TRBJ1-2, is SAVISQKPSRDICQRGTSLTIQCQVDSQVTMMFWYRQQPGQSLTLIATANQGSEATYESGFVIDKFPISRPNLTFSTLTVSNMSPEDSSIYLCSVEDLRDPGSYTFGSGTRLTVV.